This is a list of T cell receptor beta chains from one sample in a study of blood T cell repertoires in COVID-19. Profiled with immunoSEQ multiplex PCR; TCRdb holds only in-frame clones, not every one. The data hold nearly 200,000 clones, with about 89% observed a single time. The sample comprised PBMCs or T cells enriched from blood (not recorded which). These receptors were taken from a woman under 30 who had recovered from COVID-19. Both conserved end residues are part of each CDR3. The order of the fields is J gene, clone size, D gene, V gene, CDR3 DNA, CDR3 protein. The D gene is left open where the match is weak. Not all rows give a size; the values are once, few, many and, for expanded clones, a class.

J gene: TRBJ1-2; clone size: once; D gene: -; V gene: TRBV3-1/TRBV3-2; CDR3 DNA: TGTGCCAGCAGCCTCATTCTGCAGGGCGTTAACTATGGCTACACCTTC; CDR3 protein: CASSLILQGVNYGYTF
J gene: TRBJ1-5; clone size: -; D gene: -; V gene: TRBV10-3; CDR3 DNA: TGTGCCACTAGGACAGTTGGGAATCAGCCCCAGCATTTT; CDR3 protein: CATRTVGNQPQHF
J gene: TRBJ1-1; clone size: -; D gene: TRBD1; V gene: TRBV13; CDR3 DNA: TGTGCCAGCAGCTTAGGCCTAATGGGGCAGGGGGACACTGAAGCTTTCTTT; CDR3 protein: CASSLGLMGQGDTEAFF
J gene: TRBJ2-1; clone size: -; D gene: -; V gene: TRBV19; CDR3 DNA: TGTGCCAGTAGTAGGGTCGGGGGAGGAGTCTCCTACAATGAGCAGTTCTTC; CDR3 protein: CASSRVGGGVSYNEQFF
J gene: TRBJ2-7; clone size: -; D gene: -; V gene: TRBV7-9; CDR3 DNA: TGTGCCAGCAGCCCCCAAGCCGGAGACTACGAGCAGTACTTC; CDR3 protein: CASSPQAGDYEQYF
J gene: TRBJ2-5; clone size: -; D gene: TRBD1; V gene: TRBV12-5; CDR3 DNA: TGTGCTAGTGGTTCCGGGACAGGGGGAGAGACCCAGTACTTC; CDR3 protein: CASGSGTGGETQYF
J gene: TRBJ1-2; clone size: -; D gene: TRBD1; V gene: TRBV4-1; CDR3 DNA: TGCGCCAGCAGCCGTCCGGGACAGGGGGCGCGAGGCTACACCTTC; CDR3 protein: CASSRPGQGARGYTF
J gene: TRBJ1-5; clone size: -; D gene: -; V gene: TRBV6-5; CDR3 DNA: TGTGCCAGCGGAATCGACAGAAATAGCAATCAGCCCCAGCATTTT; CDR3 protein: CASGIDRNSNQPQHF
J gene: TRBJ2-2; clone size: -; D gene: -; V gene: TRBV2; CDR3 DNA: TGTGCCGTCCTCAGTGTTGCGGAGCTGTTTTTT; CDR3 protein: CAVLSVAELFF
J gene: TRBJ1-4; clone size: -; D gene: -; V gene: TRBV12-5; CDR3 DNA: TGTGCTAGTCAGTCAGGGGAAGGTGAAAAACTGTTTTTT; CDR3 protein: CASQSGEGEKLFF
J gene: TRBJ2-3; clone size: -; D gene: TRBD2; V gene: TRBV11-2; CDR3 DNA: TGTGCCAGCAGCTTAAAGGGCGGGGGGGCGGCAGATACGCAGTATTTT; CDR3 protein: CASSLKGGGAADTQYF
J gene: TRBJ2-2; clone size: -; D gene: -; V gene: TRBV29-1; CDR3 DNA: TGCAGCGTTGGGGGACAATCCTCGAACACCGGGGAGCTGTTTTTT; CDR3 protein: CSVGGQSSNTGELFF
J gene: TRBJ1-6; clone size: -; D gene: -; V gene: TRBV12-3/TRBV12-4; CDR3 DNA: TGTGCCAGCAGTTTGGTGGCTAATTCACCCCTCCACTTT; CDR3 protein: CASSLVANSPLHF
J gene: TRBJ1-5; clone size: once; D gene: -; V gene: TRBV5-6; CDR3 DNA: TGTGCCAGCAGCTTCTCCTCCGGGGGTCAGCCCCAGCATTTT; CDR3 protein: CASSFSSGGQPQHF
J gene: TRBJ1-1; clone size: -; D gene: -; V gene: TRBV10-2; CDR3 DNA: TGCGCCAGCATAGAGGGTTCCCTTATTGGGACTGAAGCTTTCTTT; CDR3 protein: CASIEGSLIGTEAFF
J gene: TRBJ1-2; clone size: few; D gene: -; V gene: TRBV29-1; CDR3 DNA: TGCAGCGTTGAAGGTCGGGGACTTGGCTATGGCTACACCTTC; CDR3 protein: CSVEGRGLGYGYTF